The table lists the clone carrying this TCR delta chain with a few counts. This CDR3 contains 18 residues. The trim removed 5 bases at V and 4 bases at J, leaving 13 bases unmatched. Germline lookup yields CDR1 TSWWSYY and CDR2 QGS. TCRdb fed the reads into CATT to redo clone calling. The sample has about 9,200 delta-chain clones, approximately 24% seen once. This record belongs to a study of gamma-delta chains in newborns, infants, children. On the study more broadly: Polyclonal expansion of innate γδ T cells after birth follows microbial exposure.

Sequenced input: blood. V is TRDV1 and J is TRDJ1, with TRDD3 identical over 13 bases. The clonotype was recovered from a child who was a newborn, infant or young child, either healthy, febrile or measles-vaccinated (not recorded which). The CDR3 bases are TGTGCTCTTGGGCCCACCCGTACTGGGGGATACGGGGGCGATAAACTCATCTTT. Protein: CALGPTRTGGYGGDKLIF.